The source of this T cell receptor (beta chain) is a study of OX40 agonist ivuxolimab in advanced cancers. Across the study: People who had prior anti-PD-1, anti-PD-L1 or anti-CTLA-4 therapy could take part, and under 45% had some.

General observations from the study: Patients with a partial response at 0.1-3.0 mg/kg had among the lowest clonal expansion.

Clones were read by immunoSEQ multiplex PCR, and TCRdb kept only the in-frame ones, dropping some. The sample lists tens of thousands of clones, around 81% occurring once. The junction had 7 bases not matched to a gene; V was cut back by 1 base and J by 2 bases. The CDR3 extends over 16 amino acids. Looked up from germline, CDR1 is SGHTA and CDR2 is FQGNSA. On this clone itself: Antigen unknown.

The material was CD4+ or CD8+ T cells sorted from blood, obtained in a trial of the OX40 agonist ivuxolimab. V usage is TRBV7-2 and J usage is TRBJ1-2, with 7 bases aligning to TRBD1. The sequence came from an adult with an advanced solid tumor such as melanoma, head and neck, liver or kidney cancer. The CDR3 coding sequence is TGTGCCAGCAGCTTAGAGGGGGCCAGTGCCAACTATGGCTACACCTTC. Translation gives CASSLEGASANYGYTF. Based on the CDR3 plus reference TRBV7-2 and TRBJ1-2, the full variable domain is GAGVSQSPSNKVTEKGKDVELRCDPISGHTALYWYRQSLGQGLEFLIYFQGNSAPDKSGLPSDRFSAERTGGSVSTLTIQRTQQEDSAVYLCASSLEGASANYGYTFGSGTRLTVV.